Detailed here is one TCR beta chain. This clonotype has just a few counts. The clone's antigen remains unknown. One base away there is no much larger clone; base qualities are not given. Stable Graves' hyperthyroidism was defined as the absence of progression to ophthalmopathy over 18 months of follow-up. Hyperthyroidism patients were newly diagnosed, had a disease duration of under 2 months, and were aged 18 to 65 years. Any patient with an uncontrolled infection, another autoimmune disease, pregnancy or lactation was excluded. Clinical symptoms, serum thyroxine and TRAb, thyroid ultrasound, and orbital computed tomography formed the basis for the diagnoses. PBMCs were separated from roughly 9.3 ml of fresh peripheral blood using Ficoll-Paque density gradient centrifugation. Total RNA was extracted using Trizol reagent, and RNA quality was assessed on an Agilent 2100 Bioanalyzer. This specimen belongs to a study of T cells in Graves' hyperthyroidism and ophthalmopathy (dated by TCRdb to about 2019). About the study as a whole: Peripheral blood was sampled at the time of initial diagnosis, prior to any treatment. After blood sampling, hyperthyroidism patients were treated with methimazole at a starting dose of 30 mg daily, and ophthalmopathy patients were treated with high-dose intravenous methylprednisolone. According to the paper, TCR Vbeta CDR3 sequencing was carried out on around 140 peripheral blood samples, which came from under 50 ophthalmopathy, around 75 hyperthyroidism and about 17 progressor patients. The roughly 91 discovery patients were randomly split 7:3 into training and test sets. An independent validation cohort of fewer than 20 hyperthyroidism patients and approximately 17 patients who later progressed to ophthalmopathy tested prospective prediction of ophthalmopathy. TCR V-J signatures able to tell the groups apart were searched for in a discovery cohort of 100 or so patients, of whom around 42 had Graves' ophthalmopathy and 55 to 60 had stable Graves' hyperthyroidism. Thyroid tissue and blood T-cell repertoires from about 6 Graves' hyperthyroidism patients were also compared in the study.

The TCR beta CDR3 regions were amplified from the RNA transcripts. The first round of RT-PCR for the TCR CDR3 was performed with the HTBI primer set and the Qiagen OneStep RT-PCR kit. Libraries were constructed in a second round of multiplex PCR, after which size selection and purification were performed. Paired-end sequencing of the libraries was performed with 100 bp reads on an Illumina HiSeq2000. The source study handled its data this way. SOAPnuke was used to process the raw data, removing reads that contained adapters or uncalled bases, had a mean Phred below 15, or lacked an exact match to the constant primer or identifier. High-quality paired reads were merged using COPE v1.2.5, and each unique nucleotide sequence was defined as a clonotype. Clonotypes were aligned to IMGT TRBV, TRBD and TRBJ reference segments using MiTCR v1.1. The analysis included only V-J combinations with a frequency above 0.0001, which together covered 99.2% of the repertoires. A TCS score was defined as the ratio between F50 (clonal expansion) and ExV (chaos), using BLOSUM62-based TCRdist between CDR3 peptides within each V-J. Welch's t-statistics and random forest reduced 450 to 600 V-J features to around 14, which were used in a naive Bayes classifier (R e1071). TCRdb's own reprocessing of the public reads used fastp at Q25 and MiXCR and kept productive beta chains. Rows matching on CDR3 protein sequence are summarized as one entry with the most common DNA and genes. TCRdb assigned the V and J calls; the authors' analysis was not used. For this sample there are about 400,000 distinct CDR3 sequences; around 14% appear just once. The ten largest account for 13% to 15% of the sample.

The paper as a whole reports these results and caveats: Ophthalmopathy was separated from stable hyperthyroidism by a 13 V-J signature model, with over 85% sensitivity and about 84% specificity obtained in cross-validation and 80%/75% obtained in testing. Most expanded thyroid clonotypes (frequency above 0.001) were also found in blood, which suggests that blood repertoires may mirror thyroid immune responses. No statistical method was used to set the sample size in advance, and investigators knew the group allocation. In validation, the model predicted progression to ophthalmopathy a median of around six months before onset, with about 64% sensitivity and around 76% specificity.

The CDR1 and CDR2 encoded by the germline V gene are LGHNA and YSLEER. Relative to germline, V is 4 bases shorter and J is 7 bases shorter, with 10 bases between their ends. Including cysteine and phenylalanine, the CDR3 has 12 amino acids. Only CDR3 DNA is held: 36 bases, read in frame from base 1. This receptor was taken from a woman younger than 35 with Graves' hyperthyroidism. The chain was built from TRBV4-3 and TRBJ1-2; the D gene cannot be resolved reliably. Sequencing was carried out using blood. The nucleotides read TGCGCCAGCAGCCTTGACGGGTCTGGCTACACCTTC. Its translation is CASSLDGSGYTF.